This TCR beta chain was sequenced during a study of shared clonotypes between healthy human individuals. Overall study results and limits: Only blood samples were collected, and tissue repertoires likely differ.

As for this clone: Its matching antigen is unknown. Other DNA sequences from this sample encode an identical CDR3 as well.

Repertoires were generated with immunoSEQ multiplex PCR, while TCRdb's copy carries only in-frame clones and drops some. Of nearly 2 million clones listed, about 95% are singletons. CD8 cells classed as naive were CD45RO-negative and positively selected for CCR7, excluding terminally differentiated effector memory CD45RA+ cells. The germline gives CDR1 SGHRS, CDR2 YFSETQ. This CDR3 comprises 13 residues. With V trimmed by 4 bases and J by 8 bases, 5 bases remained unmatched. The TCR comes from a young man in good health. Source material: naive CD8+ T cells sorted from blood. The chain is built from TRBV5-1 and TRBJ1-2; TRBD1 matches at 10 bases. CDR3 amino acids: CASSPGTGEGYTF. The CDR3 coding sequence is TGCGCCAGCAGCCCCGGGACAGGGGAAGGCTACACCTTC.